This T cell receptor beta chain was profiled in a study of control samples from healthy donors and cancer patients (dated by TCRdb to 2018 to 2021). Libraries were constructed by the immunoSEQ multiplex PCR assay. TCRdb's version of the immuneACCESS table is confined to in-frame rearrangements and falls short of the full clone set. An unresolved V gene accounts for under half of the shortfall where checked; the remainder is of unknown origin. This sample holds around 120,000 clones; approximately 89% were observed only once. Of the sample, 2.9% is held by the ten largest clones. To note about this clone: No antigen is known for it. Base qualities are missing; no much larger clone stands one base away.

From the cysteine up to the phenylalanine, the CDR3 has a length of 15 residues. Of all the DNA, just the CDR3 is kept, 45 bases in frame from base 1. The junction carries 16 bases between V and J, which are trimmed by 6 bases and 1 base respectively. The germline V gene (reference sequence) supplies CDR1 MNHEY and CDR2 SMNVEV. The receptor's source is a man aged 55 to 70 in good health. This receptor chain uses TRBV27 and TRBJ2-7; the D gene is possibly TRBD1 or TRBD2, each agreeing over 5 bases. Material: blood. The DNA reads TGTGCCAGCAGCTCCGCCGGGACCTATTCCTACGAGCAGTACTTC. It translates to CASSSAGTYSYEQYF.